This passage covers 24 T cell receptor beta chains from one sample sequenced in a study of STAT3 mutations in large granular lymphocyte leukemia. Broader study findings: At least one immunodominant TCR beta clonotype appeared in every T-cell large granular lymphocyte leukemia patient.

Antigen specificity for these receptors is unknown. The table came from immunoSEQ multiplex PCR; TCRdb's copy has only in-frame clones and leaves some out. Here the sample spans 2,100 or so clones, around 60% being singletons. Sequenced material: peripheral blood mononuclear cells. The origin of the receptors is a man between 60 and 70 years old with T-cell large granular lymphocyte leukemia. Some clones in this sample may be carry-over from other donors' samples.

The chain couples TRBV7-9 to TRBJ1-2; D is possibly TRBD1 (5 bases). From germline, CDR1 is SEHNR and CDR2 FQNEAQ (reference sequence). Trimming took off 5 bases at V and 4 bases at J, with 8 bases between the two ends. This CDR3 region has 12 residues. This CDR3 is CASSRQSYGYTF. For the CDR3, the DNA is TGTGCCAGCAGCAGACAGAGCTATGGCTACACCTTC.

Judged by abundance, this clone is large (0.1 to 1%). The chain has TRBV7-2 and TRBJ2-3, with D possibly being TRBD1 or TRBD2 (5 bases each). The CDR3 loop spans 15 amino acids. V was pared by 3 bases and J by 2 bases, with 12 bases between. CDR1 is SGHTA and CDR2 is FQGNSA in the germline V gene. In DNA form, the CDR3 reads TGTGCCAGCAGCTTCCGGGACCCAAACACAGATACGCAGTATTTT. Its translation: CASSFRDPNTDTQYF.

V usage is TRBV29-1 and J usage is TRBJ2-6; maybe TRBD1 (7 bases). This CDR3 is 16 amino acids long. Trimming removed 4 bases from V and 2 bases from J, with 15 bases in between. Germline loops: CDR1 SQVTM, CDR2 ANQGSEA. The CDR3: CSVGGTALTGANVLTF. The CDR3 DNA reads TGCAGCGTTGGCGGGACAGCTCTGACTGGGGCCAACGTCCTGACTTTC.

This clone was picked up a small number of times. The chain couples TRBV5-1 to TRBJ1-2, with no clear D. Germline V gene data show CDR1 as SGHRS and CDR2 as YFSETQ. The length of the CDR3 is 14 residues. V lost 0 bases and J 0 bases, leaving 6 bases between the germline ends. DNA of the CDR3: TGCGCCAGCAGCTTGGAAAGTCCTAACTATGGCTACACCTTC. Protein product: CASSLESPNYGYTF.

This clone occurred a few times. The CDR3 DNA follows: TGTGCCAGCAGCCAAATTGTCCTAGCGGGGAACAACAATGAGCAGTTCTTC. As protein: CASSQIVLAGNNNEQFF. The chain couples TRBV4-2 to TRBJ2-1; 9 nucleotides agree with TRBD2. V lost 2 bases, J lost 5 bases, and 10 bases stayed unmatched. The CDR3 runs 17 residues. Germline loops: CDR1 LGHNA, CDR2 YNFKEQ.

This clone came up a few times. The CDR3 loop reads CASSRRQGWTEAFF. CDR3 coding DNA: TGTGCCAGCAGCCGACGACAGGGGTGGACTGAAGCTTTCTTT. The V and J genes are TRBV7-9 and TRBJ1-1, with TRBD1 matching over 8 bases. V trimming: 5 bases; J trimming: 5 bases; junction bases outside the gene matches: 7. Per the germline V gene, CDR1 is SEHNR and CDR2 is FQNEAQ (reference sequence). The CDR3 is 14 residues long.

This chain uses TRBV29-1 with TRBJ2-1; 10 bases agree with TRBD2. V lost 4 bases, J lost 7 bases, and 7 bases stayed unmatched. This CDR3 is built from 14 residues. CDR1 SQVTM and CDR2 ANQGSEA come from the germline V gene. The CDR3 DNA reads TGCAGCGTTGCACCTAGCGGGGGCAGAAATGAGCAGTTCTTC. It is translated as CSVAPSGGRNEQFF.

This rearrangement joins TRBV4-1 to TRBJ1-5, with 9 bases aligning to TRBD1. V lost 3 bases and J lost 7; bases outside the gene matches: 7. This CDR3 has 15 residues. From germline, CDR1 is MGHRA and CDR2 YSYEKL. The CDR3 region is CASSQDRGLRQPQHF. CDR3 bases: TGCGCCAGCAGCCAGGACAGGGGTCTACGCCAGCCCCAGCATTTT.

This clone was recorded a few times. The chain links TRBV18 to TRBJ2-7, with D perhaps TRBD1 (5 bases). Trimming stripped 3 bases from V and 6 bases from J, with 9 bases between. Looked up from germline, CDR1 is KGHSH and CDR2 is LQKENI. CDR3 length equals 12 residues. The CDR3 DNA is TGTGCCAGCTCACCTAAGGGGTCCGAGCAGTACTTC. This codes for CASSPKGSEQYF.

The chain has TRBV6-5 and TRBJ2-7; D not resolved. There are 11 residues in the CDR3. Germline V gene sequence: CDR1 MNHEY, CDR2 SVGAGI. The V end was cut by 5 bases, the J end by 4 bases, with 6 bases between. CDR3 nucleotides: TGTGCCAGCAGTACCCATTACGAGCAGTACTTC. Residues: CASSTHYEQYF.

Written as DNA, the CDR3 is TGTGCCAGCAGTCCGCGGACAGCCCCCTACGAGCAGTACTTC. It codes for CASSPRTAPYEQYF. J is TRBJ2-7 and V is TRBV28, with a weak D call TRBD1 (6 bases). The ends were cut back, 5 bases at V and 2 bases at J, with 13 bases in the middle. The CDR3 is made up of 14 amino acids. CDR1 and CDR2 (germline): MDHEN, SYDVKM.

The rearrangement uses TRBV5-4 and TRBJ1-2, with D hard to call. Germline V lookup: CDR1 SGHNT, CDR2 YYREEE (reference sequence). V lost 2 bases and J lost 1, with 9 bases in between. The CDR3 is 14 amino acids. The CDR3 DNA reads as TGTGCCAGCAGCTTAGACACCAATAACTATGGCTACACCTTC. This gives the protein CASSLDTNNYGYTF.

The CDR3 DNA follows: TGTGCCAGCAGCACAATGATCGGGACAGGGTCCTACGAGCAGTACTTC. Amino acids: CASSTMIGTGSYEQYF. This chain connects TRBV7-9 to TRBJ2-7; 9 bases fit TRBD1. V lost 5 bases and J lost 1; bases outside the gene matches: 9. Germline CDR1 and CDR2: SEHNR and FQNEAQ (reference sequence). The CDR3 contains 16 residues.

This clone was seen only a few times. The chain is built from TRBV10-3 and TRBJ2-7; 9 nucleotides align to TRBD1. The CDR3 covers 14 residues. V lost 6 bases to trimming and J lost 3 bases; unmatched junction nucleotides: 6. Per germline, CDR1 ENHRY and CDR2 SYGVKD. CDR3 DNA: TGTGCCATCAGCACGGGACAGGGTTTCTACGAGCAGTACTTC. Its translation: CAISTGQGFYEQYF.

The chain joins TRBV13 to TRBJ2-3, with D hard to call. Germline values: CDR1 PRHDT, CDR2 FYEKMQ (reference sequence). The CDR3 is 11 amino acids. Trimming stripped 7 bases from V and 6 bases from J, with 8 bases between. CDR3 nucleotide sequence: TGTGCCAGCACCCGTTCCGATACGCAGTATTTT. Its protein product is CASTRSDTQYF.

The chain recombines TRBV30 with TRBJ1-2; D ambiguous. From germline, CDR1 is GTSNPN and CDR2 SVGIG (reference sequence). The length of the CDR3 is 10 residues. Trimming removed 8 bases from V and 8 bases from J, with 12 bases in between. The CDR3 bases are TGTGCCCGACGGGCGGGGGGCTACACCTTC. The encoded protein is CARRAGGYTF.

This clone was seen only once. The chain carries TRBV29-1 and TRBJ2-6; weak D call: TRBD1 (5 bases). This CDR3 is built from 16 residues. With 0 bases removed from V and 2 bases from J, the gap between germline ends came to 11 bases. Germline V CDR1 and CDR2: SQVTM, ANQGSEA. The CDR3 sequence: CSVEEKGVPGANVLTF. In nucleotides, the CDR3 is TGCAGCGTTGAAGAAAAAGGGGTTCCTGGGGCCAACGTCCTGACTTTC.

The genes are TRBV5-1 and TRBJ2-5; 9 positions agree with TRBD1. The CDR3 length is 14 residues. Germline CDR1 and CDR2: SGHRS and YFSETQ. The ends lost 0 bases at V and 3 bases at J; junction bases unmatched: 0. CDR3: CASSLGQGEETQYF. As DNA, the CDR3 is TGCGCCAGCAGCTTGGGACAGGGGGAAGAGACCCAGTACTTC.

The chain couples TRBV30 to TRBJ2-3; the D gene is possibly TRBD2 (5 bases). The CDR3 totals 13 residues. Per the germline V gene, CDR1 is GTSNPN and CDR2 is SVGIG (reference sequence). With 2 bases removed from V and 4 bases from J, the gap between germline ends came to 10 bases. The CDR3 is CAWSWRTADTQYF. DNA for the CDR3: TGTGCCTGGAGTTGGAGGACGGCAGATACGCAGTATTTT.

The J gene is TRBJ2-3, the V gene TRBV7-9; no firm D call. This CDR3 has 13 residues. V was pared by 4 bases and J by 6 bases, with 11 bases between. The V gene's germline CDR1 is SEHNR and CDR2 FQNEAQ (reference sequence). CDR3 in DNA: TGTGCCAGCAGCTCGGACGTCAGGGATACGCAGTATTTT. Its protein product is CASSSDVRDTQYF.

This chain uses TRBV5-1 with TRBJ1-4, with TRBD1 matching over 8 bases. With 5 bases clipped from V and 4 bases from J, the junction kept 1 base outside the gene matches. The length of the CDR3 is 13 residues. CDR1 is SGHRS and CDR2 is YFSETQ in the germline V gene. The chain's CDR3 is CASRDRDNEKLFF. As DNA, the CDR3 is TGCGCCAGCAGGGACAGGGATAATGAAAAACTGTTTTTT.

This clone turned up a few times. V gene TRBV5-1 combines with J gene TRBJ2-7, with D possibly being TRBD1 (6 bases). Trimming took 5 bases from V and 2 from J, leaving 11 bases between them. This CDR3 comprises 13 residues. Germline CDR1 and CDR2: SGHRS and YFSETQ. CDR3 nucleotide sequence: TGCGCCAGCAGGCTCAGGGGAGCCTACGAGCAGTACTTC. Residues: CASRLRGAYEQYF.

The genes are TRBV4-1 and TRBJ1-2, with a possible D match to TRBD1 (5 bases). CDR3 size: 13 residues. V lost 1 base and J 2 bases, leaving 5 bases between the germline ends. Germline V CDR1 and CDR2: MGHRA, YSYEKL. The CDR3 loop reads CASSQGQNYGYTF. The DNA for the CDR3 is TGCGCCAGCAGCCAAGGACAGAACTATGGCTACACCTTC.

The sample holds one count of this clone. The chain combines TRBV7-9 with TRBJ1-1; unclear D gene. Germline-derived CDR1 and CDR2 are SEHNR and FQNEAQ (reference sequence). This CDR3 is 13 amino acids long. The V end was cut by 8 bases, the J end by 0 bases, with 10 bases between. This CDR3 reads CASLVGMNTEAFF. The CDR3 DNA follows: TGTGCCAGCTTGGTGGGGATGAACACTGAAGCTTTCTTT.